Following are 32 T cell receptor beta chains from one sample sequenced in a study of spatial heterogeneity in lung cancer. TCRdb independently ran MiXCR on the 5' RACE reads; one entry per CDR3 protein. Found here are about 38,000 distinct CDR3 sequences, more than 4.5% of them singletons; the top ten hold just over 25%. This sample's time point: sample taken at primary tumor resection. Sample: PBMCs, taken at surgery. The source is a female donor with early-stage non-small cell lung cancer.

This clonotype is categorized as large. V is TRBV11-2 and J is TRBJ2-7; no clear D gene. CDR1 SGHAT and CDR2 FQNNGV come from the germline V gene. V was trimmed by 0 bases and J by 3 bases, leaving 9 bases between them. The CDR3 loop spans 14 amino acids. Here the CDR3 reads CASSLEGPGYEQYF. DNA for the CDR3: TGTGCCAGCAGCTTAGAAGGGCCCGGCTACGAGCAGTACTTC. The entire variable domain, with the rest obtained from reference TRBV11-2 and TRBJ2-7, is as follows: EAGVAQSPRYKIIEKRQSVAFWCNPISGHATLYWYQQILGQGPKLLIQFQNNGVVDDSQLPKDRFSAERLKGVDSTLKIQPAKLEDSAVYLCASSLEGPGYEQYFGPGTRLTVT.

This chain connects TRBV9 to TRBJ2-3; 8 nucleotides match TRBD2. The germline V gene encodes CDR1 SGDLS and CDR2 YYNGEE. This CDR3 is built from 17 residues. With V trimmed by 4 bases and J by 3 bases, 13 bases remained unmatched. The CDR3 nucleotides read TGTGCCAGCAGCCCGACGGGGAGTAGCGGGGTAACAGATACGCAGTATTTT. Amino acid sequence: CASSPTGSSGVTDTQYF.

This clonotype was seen more than once but under ten times. The chain links TRBV18 to TRBJ1-1; D may be TRBD1 (5 bases). Germline CDR1 reads KGHSH; CDR2 reads LQKENI. The V end was cut by 3 bases, the J end by 8 bases, with 10 bases between. The CDR3 consists of 12 residues. The CDR3 DNA reads TGTGCCAGCTCACCCGGGCCAGGGGAAGCTTTCTTT. Residues: CASSPGPGEAFF.

This clonotype turned up a few times. The chain combines TRBV5-1 with TRBJ2-4; either TRBD1 or TRBD2 may supply D (5 bases each). Germline V gives CDR1 SGHRS, CDR2 YFSETQ. Trimming took 7 bases from V and 8 from J, leaving 13 bases between them. This CDR3 comprises 12 residues. DNA of the CDR3: TGCGCCAGCCGAGGGGAGTTAGACATTCAGTACTTC. Amino acid sequence: CASRGELDIQYF.

V is TRBV10-3 and J is TRBJ2-5, with a weak D call TRBD1 (6 bases). Trimming shortened V by 8 bases and J by 1 base, and 14 bases separated the two germline ends. CDR3 length: 14 residues. The germline V gene has CDR1 ENHRY and CDR2 SYGVKD. CDR3 coding DNA: TGTGCCATCCAGGGGAACAGTTCCCAAGAGACCCAGTACTTC. Translated, it gives CAIQGNSSQETQYF.

This clonotype was seen a few times. This chain joins TRBV10-3 and TRBJ1-2, with TRBD1 as a possible D gene (5 bases). V lost 6 bases and J lost 6, with 8 bases in between. The length of the CDR3 is 11 residues. The germline V gene encodes CDR1 ENHRY and CDR2 SYGVKD. CDR3 DNA: TGTGCCATCAGCGGGACTCATGGCTACACCTTC. Residues: CAISGTHGYTF.

The chain couples TRBV15 to TRBJ1-6; TRBD1 matches at 9 bases. Germline V gene data show CDR1 as LNHNV and CDR2 as YYDKDF (reference sequence). The CDR3 has 16 residues. Unmatched junction bases numbered 3, after V lost 0 bases and J lost 6 bases. CDR3 region: CATSRDTTGGNSPLHF. The CDR3 DNA reads as TGTGCCACCAGCAGAGATACGACAGGGGGTAATTCACCCCTCCACTTT.

This clonotype was detected many times. This chain uses TRBV7-2 with TRBJ2-1; D gene unclear. The CDR3 totals 14 residues. The ends were cut back, 1 base at V and 2 bases at J, with 6 bases in the middle. CDR1 SGHTA and CDR2 FQGNSA come from the germline V gene. CDR3 loop: CASSLVGAYNEQFF. The CDR3, as DNA: TGTGCCAGCAGCTTAGTCGGTGCCTACAATGAGCAGTTCTTC.

This clonotype was counted at least ten times. V usage is TRBV9 and J usage is TRBJ1-4; perhaps TRBD1 as D (6 bases). The CDR3 contains 15 residues. With 3 bases removed from V and 0 bases from J, the gap between germline ends came to 9 bases. Germline CDR1 SGDLS, CDR2 YYNGEE. The CDR3 nucleotides read TGTGCCAGCAGCGCAGAGGGGGCAACTAATGAAAAACTGTTTTTT. As protein: CASSAEGATNEKLFF.

This clonotype was found many times. V is TRBV5-1 and J is TRBJ2-4; the match to TRBD1 covers 7 bases. This CDR3 comprises 16 residues. The germline V gene encodes CDR1 SGHRS and CDR2 YFSETQ. After removal of 0 bases from V and 0 bases from J, the junction contained 3 bases not matched to a gene. The CDR3 DNA reads TGCGCCAGCAGCTTGGGGGACAGACTAGCCAAAAACATTCAGTACTTC. Translation gives CASSLGDRLAKNIQYF.

This clonotype was picked up a small number of times. The chain is built from TRBV7-2 and TRBJ1-1; TRBD1 matches 10 bases. Per the germline V gene, CDR1 is SGHTA and CDR2 is FQGNSA. Trimming removed 4 bases from V and 10 bases from J; junction bases left unmatched: 6. This CDR3 comprises 13 residues. CDR3 protein: CASSSTGGLVAFF. As DNA, the CDR3 is TGTGCCAGCAGCTCGACAGGGGGCCTAGTAGCTTTCTTT.

The table lists this clonotype with many counts. J is TRBJ1-6 and V is TRBV11-2; 7 bases fit TRBD1. CDR1 SGHAT and CDR2 FQNNGV come from the germline V gene. J gave up 7 bases and V 6 bases, and 12 bases lay outside the gene matches. This CDR3 is 16 amino acids long. The CDR3 DNA sequence: TGTGCCAGCAGACGAAGTGGAAGGGGGCGGAATTCACCCCTCCACTTT. Protein: CASRRSGRGRNSPLHF.

This clonotype was recorded at least ten times. V usage is TRBV5-6 and J usage is TRBJ1-1, with a weak D call TRBD1 (5 bases). The germline V gene encodes CDR1 SGHDT and CDR2 YYEEEE. This CDR3 comprises 15 residues. The germline V and J ends were trimmed by 0 bases and 4 bases, with 13 bases remaining between them. The CDR3, as DNA: TGTGCCAGCAGCTTGGCGGAGGGGAGGGGCACTGAAGCTTTCTTT. Translated, it gives CASSLAEGRGTEAFF.

CDR3 amino acids: CATTRFTSGGASETQYF. In DNA, the CDR3 is TGTGCCACGACACGCTTTACTAGCGGGGGGGCGTCGGAGACCCAGTACTTC. The chain links TRBV7-8 to TRBJ2-5, with 13 bases that match TRBD2. Germline lookup yields CDR1 SGHVS and CDR2 FQNEAQ. This CDR3 comprises 17 residues. J gave up 5 bases and V 10 bases, and 16 bases lay outside the gene matches.

This clonotype was counted ten times or more. The gene calls are TRBV28 and TRBJ2-5; weak D call: TRBD2 (5 bases). Germline CDR1 reads MDHEN; CDR2 reads SYDVKM. This CDR3 comprises 12 residues. V lost 6 bases and J 2 bases, leaving 7 bases between the germline ends. CDR3 DNA: TGTGCCAGCAGGAGGGCTCAAGAGACCCAGTACTTC. Translated: CASRRAQETQYF.

This clonotype was seen at least ten times. The junction differs from germline at one of its ends, possibly a read error. The rearrangement joins TRBV5-1 to TRBJ2-1; D is ambiguous. Germline V gives CDR1 SGHRS, CDR2 YFSETQ. This CDR3 has 12 residues. CDR3 coding DNA: TGCGCCAGCAGCCCCTCCAACAATGAGCAGTTCTTC. Its protein is CASSPSNNEQFF.

This clonotype was observed many times. The genes are TRBV20-1 and TRBJ2-3; 12 positions match TRBD2. CDR3 length equals 14 residues. Germline trimming cut 6 bases from V and 4 bases from J; bases unmatched to any gene: 5. The germline CDR1 and CDR2 sequences are DFQATT and SNEGSKA (reference sequence). The CDR3 protein is CSAPSGGASDTQYF. DNA of the CDR3: TGCAGTGCCCCTAGCGGGGGGGCCTCAGATACGCAGTATTTT.

This clonotype came up many times. This sequence joins TRBV9 and TRBJ2-1, with TRBD1 matching over 10 bases. From germline, CDR1 is SGDLS and CDR2 YYNGEE. With V trimmed by 3 bases and J by 7 bases, 13 bases remained unmatched. The CDR3 length is 17 residues. The CDR3 protein is CASSGGQGRPVRNEQFF. CDR3 nucleotide sequence: TGTGCCAGCAGCGGGGGACAGGGGAGGCCGGTACGGAATGAGCAGTTCTTC.

This clonotype was seen a handful of times. The chain joins TRBV5-1 to TRBJ2-2; possibly TRBD1 for D (5 bases). V lost 5 bases, J lost 5 bases, and 16 bases lay in between. Per the germline V gene, CDR1 is SGHRS and CDR2 is YFSETQ. The CDR3 totals 15 residues. The CDR3: CASRQSRQTTGELFF. CDR3 nucleotides: TGCGCCAGCAGGCAGTCCCGACAGACAACCGGGGAGCTGTTTTTT.

There are many counts of this clonotype. This rearrangement joins TRBV7-9 to TRBJ1-6; D may be TRBD1 (6 bases). The V gene lost 7 bases and the J gene lost 9 bases, with 16 bases spanning the gap. The germline V gene encodes CDR1 SEHNR and CDR2 FQNEAQ (reference sequence). The CDR3 spans 14 residues. The CDR3 spells CASKEGGRGSPLHF. The DNA for the CDR3 is TGTGCCAGCAAAGAGGGGGGACGGGGTTCACCCCTCCACTTT.

The V call is TRBV5-4, the J call TRBJ2-5; no clear D. Germline CDR1 and CDR2: SGHNT and YYREEE (reference sequence). Trimming removed 0 bases from V and 4 bases from J, with 10 bases in between. The CDR3 contains 14 residues. The CDR3 here is CASSLGTEGETQYF. The CDR3 DNA reads TGTGCCAGCAGCTTGGGCACAGAAGGAGAGACCCAGTACTTC.

This clonotype appeared many times. This chain uses TRBV21-1 with TRBJ1-1; the table's D call, TRBD1, has no DNA check behind it. TRBV21-1 is listed as a pseudogene. This CDR3 has 15 amino acids. CDR3 protein: CARKGQGAMDTEAFF. The DNA of the CDR3 is TGTGCCAGGAAGGGACAGGGGGCGATGGACACTGAAGCTTTCTTT.

This clonotype was detected ten times or more. The J gene is TRBJ2-3, the V gene TRBV5-5; no reliable D call. This CDR3 region has 13 residues. Germline CDR1 reads SGHKS; CDR2 reads YYEKEE (reference sequence). V was cut by 0 bases and J by 3 bases, with 5 bases left in between. The CDR3 DNA follows: TGTGCCAGCAGCTTGGTATTGACAGATACGCAGTATTTT. Translating gives CASSLVLTDTQYF.

This clonotype was counted ten times or more. The chain combines TRBV29-1 with TRBJ2-5; D ambiguous. Trimming stripped 6 bases from V and 2 bases from J, with 10 bases between. CDR3 size: 12 residues. CDR1 and CDR2 (germline): SQVTM, ANQGSEA. CDR3 sequence reads: CSVSLVQETQYF. The CDR3 nucleotides read TGCAGCGTCAGTTTGGTGCAAGAGACCCAGTACTTC. The whole variable domain, filled in from reference TRBV29-1 and TRBJ2-5, reads SAVISQKPSRDICQRGTSLTIQCQVDSQVTMMFWYRQQPGQSLTLIATANQGSEATYESGFVIDKFPISRPNLTFSTLTVSNMSPEDSSIYLCSVSLVQETQYFGPGTRLLVL.

This clonotype was detected many times. An end of the junction does not agree with germline; a read error may underlie this. This chain uses TRBV7-7 with TRBJ2-2; D may be TRBD1 (5 bases). The CDR3 is 14 amino acids. Per the germline V gene, CDR1 is SSHAT and CDR2 is FNYEAQ (reference sequence). The CDR3 loop reads CASSLSRATGELFF. CDR3 DNA sequence: TGTGCTAGCAGCTTAAGCAGGGCCACCGGGGAGCTGTTTTTT.

This clonotype was observed many times. This rearrangement joins TRBV10-3 to TRBJ1-1, with D hard to call. CDR3 length: 12 amino acids. V gave up 6 bases and J gave up 2 bases, with 7 bases separating them. Germline V gene data show CDR1 as ENHRY and CDR2 as SYGVKD. The CDR3 nucleotides read TGTGCCATCAGAAGGGAAAACACTGAAGCTTTCTTT. Its protein product is CAIRRENTEAFF.

A few counts support this clonotype. V and J are TRBV6-4 and TRBJ2-7, with TRBD1 matching over 8 bases. The CDR3 has 14 residues. V gave up 6 bases and J gave up 3 bases; unmatched junction bases: 7. The V gene's germline CDR1 is MRHNA and CDR2 SNTAGT. CDR3 DNA sequence: TGTGCCAGCAGCGACCGAGACAGGGGCTACGAGCAGTACTTC. Its translation is CASSDRDRGYEQYF.

A few counts support this clonotype. The chain combines TRBV20-1 with TRBJ1-2; 8 bases map to TRBD1. The ends lost 6 bases at V and 5 bases at J; junction bases unmatched: 8. The CDR3 runs to 13 residues. Germline CDR1 DFQATT, CDR2 SNEGSKA (reference sequence). CDR3 protein: CSARRGTGYGYTF. The CDR3 nucleotides are TGCAGTGCCAGGAGGGGGACAGGATATGGCTACACCTTC.

There are many counts of this clonotype. The chain joins TRBV5-6 to TRBJ1-1; TRBD1 agrees at 7 bases. The CDR3 has 15 residues. Per the germline V gene, CDR1 is SGHDT and CDR2 is YYEEEE. V gave up 4 bases and J gave up 2 bases; unmatched junction bases: 8. Here the CDR3 reads CASSRLGQFNTEAFF. In DNA, the CDR3 is TGTGCCAGCAGCCGCCTGGGACAGTTCAACACTGAAGCTTTCTTT.

This clonotype was counted at least ten times. The rearrangement links TRBV11-2 to TRBJ2-4; D is perhaps TRBD1 or TRBD2 (6 bases each). The CDR3 has 16 amino acids. Germline lookup yields CDR1 SGHAT and CDR2 FQNNGV. Trimming removed 1 base at V and 0 bases at J, with 10 bases between. CDR3 sequence reads: CASSLVGGPAKNIQYF. CDR3 nucleotides: TGTGCCAGCAGCTTAGTCGGGGGCCCAGCCAAAAACATTCAGTACTTC.

Turning to this clonotype: This may be a read error, as it is one base from a much larger clone. V and J are TRBV7-9 and TRBJ1-6; D might be TRBD1 (6 bases). This CDR3 has 13 residues. Trimming removed 1 base at V and 14 bases at J, with 12 bases between. Germline lookup yields CDR1 SEHNR and CDR2 FQNEAQ (reference sequence). The CDR3 loop is CASSLDQGSTLHF. The CDR3 nucleotides are TGTGCCAGCAGCTTAGATCAGGGGAGCACCCTCCACTTT.

This clonotype has a handful of counts. J is TRBJ1-1 and V is TRBV6-2 or TRBV6-3; D not resolved. Per the germline V gene, CDR1 is MNHEY and CDR2 is SVGEGT. This CDR3 comprises 15 residues. V lost 4 bases, J lost 0 bases, and 12 bases lay in between. The CDR3 loop reads CASSFARRMNTEAFF. In nucleotides, the CDR3 is TGTGCCAGCAGTTTCGCACGACGGATGAACACTGAAGCTTTCTTT.